The clone carrying this T cell receptor beta chain was seen just once. The CDR3 runs 16 residues. The germline gives CDR1 MDHEN, CDR2 SYDVKM. The V end was cut by 3 bases, the J end by 3 bases, with 17 bases between. The sample originates from a study of Ad26.COV2.S vaccination and SARS-CoV-2 variants. Study summary: Donor joined the COV1001 Ad26.COV2.S trial arm.

Profiling relied on immunoSEQ multiplex PCR, and the TCRdb table lists in-frame clones only, not all of them. The sample lists 400,000 to 450,000 clones, 75% to 95% occurring once. Treatment indicated: around 19 received Ad26.COV2.S at low or high dose, single or two shots; roughly five received placebo; per-sample allocation not given. Samples analyzed were those drawn on day 63 after the first vaccine or placebo injection. A Boston donor was an adult aged 18-55 years. The sample consisted of peripheral blood, taken in a trial of Ad26.COV2.S vaccine versus placebo. The chain is built from TRBV28 and TRBJ2-5; the D gene is possibly TRBD1 (6 bases). This receptor was identified in a person aged 18-65 years who received the Ad26.COV2.S COVID-19 vaccine or a placebo. The CDR3 loop is CASSFALTGIEETQYF. CDR3 coding DNA: TGTGCCAGCAGTTTCGCCCTAACAGGGATAGAAGAGACCCAGTACTTC.